This entry describes one T cell receptor (beta chain). CDR3 size: 16 residues. This entry belongs to a study of blood T cell repertoires in COVID-19. About the research overall: Acute-phase and convalescent COVID-19 samples originated in the United States, Italy and Spain. PBMCs, B-cell-depleted T cells, or T cells were the source of the cDNA or gDNA that made up the material.

In the authors' methods: Nucleated cell number was recorded as an estimate derived from reference gene primer amplification. Libraries were prepared by immunoSEQ multiplex PCR; TCRdb keeps only in-frame clonotypes and omits some of them. Clonal size and the V and J genes are those of that table, whereas D and trimming came from the DNA. The sample yields around 170,000 clones, around two thirds seen once. The sequencing sample was made of peripheral blood. The clonotype was recovered from an elderly woman with acute or convalescent COVID-19. The chain is built from TRBV21-1 and TRBJ2-2; the D segment call TRBD1 is taken from the table without a DNA check. TRBV21-1 is a recognized pseudogene. The CDR3 DNA reads TGTGCCAGCGCCCCAACTATGACAGCGAACACCGGGGAGCTGTTTTTT. It yields the protein CASAPTMTANTGELFF.